One T cell receptor beta chain is described in this entry. Its antigen is unidentified. One heparinised blood draw, averaging about 100 mL, came from each donor. The germline V gene has CDR1 DFQATT and CDR2 SNEGSKA (reference sequence). The germline V and J ends were trimmed by 1 base and 7 bases, with 4 bases remaining between them. CDR3 size: 10 residues. The data originate from a study of beta chain features in type 1 diabetes. Study as a whole: Patients looked much like healthy donors when it came to age, gender and cell yields.

Isolated RNA was reverse transcribed in full, so expressed TCRB transcripts were sequenced. Clones were read by immunoSEQ multiplex PCR, and TCRdb kept only the in-frame ones, dropping some. Of about 360,000 clones in the sample, roughly 12% were seen once. Study-wide findings and caveats: For Type 1 diabetes patients, all four CD4+ subsets carried TCRB CDR3s that were moderately but significantly shorter. Within patients, naive, central memory and Treg TCRB repertoires seemed more similar than within healthy donors.

Material for sequencing was naive CD4+ T cells from blood. This sequence originates from a woman between 18 and 29 years old with type 1 diabetes. The chain is built from TRBV20-1 and TRBJ1-1, with D unclear. Here the CDR3 reads CSARGYEAFF. CDR3 DNA sequence: TGCAGTGCTAGAGGTTATGAAGCTTTCTTT.